These 15 T cell receptor beta chains were sequenced from one sample in a study of CD8 T cells in ankylosing spondylitis. MiXCR, applied by TCRdb to the 5' RACE reads, yields one record per CDR3 protein. The profile shows a few hundred thousand distinct CDR3 sequences, more than 20% of them singletons. What was sequenced was blood, either unsorted or a sorted T cell fraction (not recorded which). All receptors derive from a male donor with ankylosing spondylitis or in good health (not recorded which).

J is TRBJ2-3 and V is TRBV4-1, with D possibly being TRBD1 (6 bases). Trimming left V 0 bases short and J 11 bases short, with 15 bases between. CDR1 is MGHRA, CDR2 YSYEKL, per germline. This CDR3 region has 14 residues. CDR3 DNA: TGCGCCAGCAGCCAAGATAGGGCGACAGGAAAGCAGTATTTT. Its translation is CASSQDRATGKQYF.

This clonotype has more than one count but fewer than ten. This chain links TRBV20-1 with TRBJ1-5; no reliable D call. Trimming removed 8 bases at V and 3 bases at J, with 14 bases between. The CDR3 is 13 residues long. Germline CDR1 reads DFQATT; CDR2 reads SNEGSKA (reference sequence). Written as DNA, the CDR3 is TGCAGTACTAAGAGGCGGGACAATCAGCCCCAGCATTTT. Residues: CSTKRRDNQPQHF.

In its sample, this clonotype was seen many times. The chain employs TRBV6-1 and TRBJ2-1; 8 bases match TRBD2. The germline V gene encodes CDR1 MNHNS and CDR2 SASEGT. The CDR3 loop spans 17 amino acids. With V trimmed by 5 bases and J by 0 bases, 9 bases remained unmatched. The chain's CDR3 is CASSPGGGRSSYNEQFF. CDR3 sequence (DNA): TGTGCCAGCAGTCCCGGCGGGGGGCGGTCCTCCTACAATGAGCAGTTCTTC.

This clonotype was seen a handful of times. V is TRBV20-1 and J is TRBJ2-7; the D gene is possibly TRBD1 (6 bases). The V end lost 4 bases, the J end lost 2 bases, and 12 bases lay between the germline ends. Germline V lookup: CDR1 DFQATT, CDR2 SNEGSKA (reference sequence). The CDR3 is 13 residues long. CDR3 nucleotide sequence: TGCAGTGCTACCAGGACAGCGGCCTACGAGCAGTACTTC. This gives the protein CSATRTAAYEQYF.

The sample holds a few counts of this clonotype. This rearrangement joins TRBV11-2 to TRBJ2-3, with 9 positions matching TRBD2. The CDR3 contains 17 residues. The V segment lost 3 bases and the J segment 2 bases; nucleotides outside the gene matches: 9. CDR1 and CDR2 (germline): SGHAT, FQNNGV. The CDR3 region is CASSFDITSGLTDTQYF. CDR3 bases: TGTGCCAGCAGCTTCGATATTACTAGCGGGCTCACAGATACGCAGTATTTT. The full variable domain, in which reference TRBV11-2 and TRBJ2-3 provide the parts outside the CDR3, is EAGVAQSPRYKIIEKRQSVAFWCNPISGHATLYWYQQILGQGPKLLIQFQNNGVVDDSQLPKDRFSAERLKGVDSTLKIQPAKLEDSAVYLCASSFDITSGLTDTQYFGPGTRLTVL.

Many counts were recorded for this clonotype. The rearrangement uses TRBV20-1 and TRBJ2-3; D might be TRBD2 (6 bases). The CDR3 covers 13 residues. V lost 6 bases, J lost 1 base, and 11 bases lay in between. Germline V gene sequence: CDR1 DFQATT, CDR2 SNEGSKA (reference sequence). CDR3 sequence reads: CSAPGLRTDTQYF. The CDR3 bases are TGCAGTGCACCGGGACTCCGCACAGATACGCAGTATTTT.

This clonotype has a handful of counts. V is TRBV12-3 or TRBV12-4 and J is TRBJ2-7, with D unresolved. The CDR3 runs 14 residues. The V gene lost 3 bases and the J gene lost 0 bases, with 9 bases spanning the gap. The CDR3 loop reads CASSFPPLSYEQYF. As DNA, the CDR3 is TGTGCCAGCAGTTTTCCCCCTCTCTCCTACGAGCAGTACTTC.

The sample holds a few counts of this clonotype. The chain has TRBV7-8 and TRBJ1-2, with D uncertain. V lost 1 base to trimming and J lost 0 bases, with 12 bases between them. From germline, CDR1 is SGHVS and CDR2 FQNEAQ. This CDR3 spans 16 amino acids. This CDR3 is CASSLVAGMTNYGYTF. CDR3 DNA sequence: TGTGCCAGCAGCTTAGTTGCTGGAATGACTAACTATGGCTACACCTTC.

The J gene is TRBJ2-3, the V gene TRBV20-1, with a possible D match to TRBD2 (5 bases). Germline V lookup: CDR1 DFQATT, CDR2 SNEGSKA (reference sequence). Trimming left V 4 bases short and J 9 bases short, with 14 bases between. The CDR3 is made up of 12 amino acids. The CDR3 nucleotides are TGCAGTGCTACAACTAGTGTGGCGACGCAGTATTTT. Amino acids: CSATTSVATQYF.

The rearrangement uses TRBV4-2 and TRBJ1-1, with 8 bases that match TRBD1. After removal of 1 base from V and 14 bases from J, the junction contained 9 bases not matched to a gene. The CDR3 runs to 13 residues. Germline V gene data show CDR1 as LGHNA and CDR2 as YNFKEQ. CDR3 region: CASSQAPDREGFF. In DNA form, the CDR3 reads TGTGCCAGCAGCCAAGCTCCGGACAGGGAAGGCTTCTTT.

This clonotype was counted many times. This chain links TRBV5-1 with TRBJ1-3; no definite D call. Per the germline V gene, CDR1 is SGHRS and CDR2 is YFSETQ. Between the trimmed V and J ends, which lost 0 bases and 2 bases, there was a span of 9 bases. This CDR3 comprises 15 residues. For the CDR3, the DNA is TGCGCCAGCAGCTTGGTTGGATCGGCTGGAAACACCATATATTTT. It is translated as CASSLVGSAGNTIYF.

This clonotype has ten or more counts. The chain links TRBV20-1 to TRBJ1-1; D call uncertain. There are 11 residues in the CDR3. CDR1 is DFQATT, CDR2 SNEGSKA, per germline (reference sequence). Trimming stripped 5 bases from V and 4 bases from J, with 8 bases between. CDR3 nucleotides: TGCAGTGCTCCTCTGGCCACTGAAGCTTTCTTT. Translation: CSAPLATEAFF.

The table lists this clonotype with many counts. This chain uses TRBV7-9 with TRBJ2-6; possibly TRBD1 or TRBD2 for D (5 bases each). Germline assignment: CDR1 SEHNR and CDR2 FQNEAQ (reference sequence). V was trimmed by 1 base and J by 2 bases, leaving 6 bases between them. There are 15 residues in the CDR3. The CDR3 DNA sequence: TGTGCCAGCAGCTTAGGAGGGGCTGGGGCCAACGTCCTGACTTTC. This sequence encodes CASSLGGAGANVLTF. Full variable domain (rest looked up from reference TRBV7-9 and TRBJ2-6): DTGVSQNPRHKITKRGQNVTFRCDPISEHNRLYWYRQTLGQGPEFLTYFQNEAQLEKSRLLSDRFSAERPKGSFSTLEIQRTEQGDSAMYLCASSLGGAGANVLTFGAGSRLTVL.

This clonotype was observed many times. The chain has TRBV12-3 or TRBV12-4 and TRBJ2-5, with unresolved D. The CDR3 is 12 amino acids. V lost 8 bases to trimming and J lost 5 bases, with 12 bases between them. The CDR3 reads CASGDWAETQYF. CDR3 nucleotide sequence: TGTGCCAGCGGTGACTGGGCTGAGACCCAGTACTTC.

The V call is TRBV2, the J call TRBJ1-6; no reliable D call. Germline assignment: CDR1 SNHLY and CDR2 FYNNEI. V lost 1 base, J lost 1 base, and 5 bases lay in between. CDR3 length: 15 amino acids. The CDR3 DNA sequence: TGTGCCAGCAGTGAAGACACATCCTATAATTCACCCCTCCACTTT. As protein: CASSEDTSYNSPLHF.